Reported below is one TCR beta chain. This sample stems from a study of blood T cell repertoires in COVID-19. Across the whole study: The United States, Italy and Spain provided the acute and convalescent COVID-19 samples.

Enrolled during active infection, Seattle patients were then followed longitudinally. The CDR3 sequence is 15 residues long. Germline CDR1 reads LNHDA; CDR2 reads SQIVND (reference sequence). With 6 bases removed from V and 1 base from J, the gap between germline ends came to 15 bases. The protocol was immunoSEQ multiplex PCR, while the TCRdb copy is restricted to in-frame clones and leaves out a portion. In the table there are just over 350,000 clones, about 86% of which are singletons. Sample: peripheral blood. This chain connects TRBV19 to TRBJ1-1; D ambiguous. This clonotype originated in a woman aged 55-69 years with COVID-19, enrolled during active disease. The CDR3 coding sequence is TGTGCCAGTAGAAATATAGTGACGGGGAACACTGAAGCTTTCTTT. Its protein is CASRNIVTGNTEAFF.